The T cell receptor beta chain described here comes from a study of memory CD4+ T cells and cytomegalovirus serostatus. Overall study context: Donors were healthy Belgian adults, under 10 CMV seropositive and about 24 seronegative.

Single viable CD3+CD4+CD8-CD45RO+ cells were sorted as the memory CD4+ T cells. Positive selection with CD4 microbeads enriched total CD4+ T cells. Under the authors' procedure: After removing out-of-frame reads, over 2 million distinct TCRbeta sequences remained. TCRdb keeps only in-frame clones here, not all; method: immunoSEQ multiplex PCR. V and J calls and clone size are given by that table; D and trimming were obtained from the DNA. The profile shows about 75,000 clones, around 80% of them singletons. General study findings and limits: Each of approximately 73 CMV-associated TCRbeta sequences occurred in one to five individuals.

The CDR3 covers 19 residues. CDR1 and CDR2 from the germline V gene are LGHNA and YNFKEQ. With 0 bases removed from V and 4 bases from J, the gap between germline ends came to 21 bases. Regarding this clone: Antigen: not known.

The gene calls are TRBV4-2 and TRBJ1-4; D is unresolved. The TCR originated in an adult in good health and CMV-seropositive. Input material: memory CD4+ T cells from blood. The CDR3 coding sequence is TGTGCCAGCAGCCAAGAGGGCGGGCCTCGGGTATCGGATAATGAAAAACTGTTTTTT. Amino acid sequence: CASSQEGGPRVSDNEKLFF.